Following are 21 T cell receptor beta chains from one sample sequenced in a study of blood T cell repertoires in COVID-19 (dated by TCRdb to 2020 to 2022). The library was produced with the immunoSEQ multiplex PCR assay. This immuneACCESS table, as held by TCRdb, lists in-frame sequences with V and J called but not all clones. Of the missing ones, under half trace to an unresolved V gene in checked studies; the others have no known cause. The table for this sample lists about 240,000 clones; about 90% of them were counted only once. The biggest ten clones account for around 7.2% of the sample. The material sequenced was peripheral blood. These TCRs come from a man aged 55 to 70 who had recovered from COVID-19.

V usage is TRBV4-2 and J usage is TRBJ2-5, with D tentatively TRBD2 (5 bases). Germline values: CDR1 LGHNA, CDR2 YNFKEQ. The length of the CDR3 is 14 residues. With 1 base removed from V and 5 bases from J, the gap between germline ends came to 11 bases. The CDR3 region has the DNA TGTGCCAGCAGCCAAGGCACTAGAGGGGAGACCCAGTACTTC. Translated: CASSQGTRGETQYF.

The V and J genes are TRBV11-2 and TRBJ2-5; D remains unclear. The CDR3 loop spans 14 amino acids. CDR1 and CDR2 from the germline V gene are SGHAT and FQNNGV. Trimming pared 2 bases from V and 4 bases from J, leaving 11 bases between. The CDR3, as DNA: TGTGCCAGCAGCTTATCCTCCCTTTCAGAGACCCAGTACTTC. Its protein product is CASSLSSLSETQYF.

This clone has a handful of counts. CDR3 bases: TGCGCCAGCAGCGGACTAGCGGGGATCTCCTACGAGCAGTACTTC. Amino acids: CASSGLAGISYEQYF. The V gene is TRBV5-1, the J gene TRBJ2-7; TRBD2 matches 12 bases. Germline V gene lookup returns CDR1 SGHRS and CDR2 YFSETQ. The CDR3 is made up of 15 amino acids. J was trimmed by 0 bases and V by 4 bases; bases with no gene match: 2.

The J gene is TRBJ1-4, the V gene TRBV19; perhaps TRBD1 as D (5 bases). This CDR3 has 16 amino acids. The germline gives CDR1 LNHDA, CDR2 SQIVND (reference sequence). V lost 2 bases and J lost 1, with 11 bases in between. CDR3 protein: CASSISEDRTNEKLFF. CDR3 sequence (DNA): TGTGCCAGTAGTATATCTGAAGACAGAACTAATGAAAAACTGTTTTTT.

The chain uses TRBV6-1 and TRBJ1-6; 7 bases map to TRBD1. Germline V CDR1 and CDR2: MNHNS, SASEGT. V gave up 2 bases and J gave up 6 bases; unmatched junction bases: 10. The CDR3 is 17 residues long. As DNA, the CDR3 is TGTGCCAGCAGTGAACGTCGATCAGGGGGGAGTAATTCACCCCTCCACTTT. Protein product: CASSERRSGGSNSPLHF.

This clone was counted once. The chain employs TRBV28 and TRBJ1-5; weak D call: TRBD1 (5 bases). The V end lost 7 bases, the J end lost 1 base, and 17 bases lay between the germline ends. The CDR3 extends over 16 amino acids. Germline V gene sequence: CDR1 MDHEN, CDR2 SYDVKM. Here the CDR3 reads CASTLGGGRSNQPQHF. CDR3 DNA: TGTGCCAGCACCTTGGGGGGGGGAAGAAGCAATCAGCCCCAGCATTTT.

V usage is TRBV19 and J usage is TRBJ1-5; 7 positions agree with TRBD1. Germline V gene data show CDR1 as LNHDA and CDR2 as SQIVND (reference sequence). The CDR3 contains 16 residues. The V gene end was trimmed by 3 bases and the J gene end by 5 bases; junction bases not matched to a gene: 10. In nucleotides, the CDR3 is TGTGCCAGTAGTATCCGGGACAGAGCATTCTATCAGCCCCAGCATTTT. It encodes CASSIRDRAFYQPQHF.

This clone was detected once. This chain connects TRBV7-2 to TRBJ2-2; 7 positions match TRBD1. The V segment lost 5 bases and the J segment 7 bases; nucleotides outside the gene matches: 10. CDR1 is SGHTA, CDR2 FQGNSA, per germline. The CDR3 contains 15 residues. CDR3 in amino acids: CASSPSHRGIGELFF. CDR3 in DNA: TGTGCCAGCAGCCCGAGTCACAGGGGCATCGGGGAGCTGTTTTTT.

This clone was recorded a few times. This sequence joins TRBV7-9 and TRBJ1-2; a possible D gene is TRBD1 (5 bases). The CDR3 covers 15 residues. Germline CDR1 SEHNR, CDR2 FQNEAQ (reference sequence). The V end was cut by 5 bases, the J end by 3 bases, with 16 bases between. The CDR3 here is CASSLSGTSYYGYTF. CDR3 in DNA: TGTGCCAGCAGCCTATCCGGGACTTCCTACTATGGCTACACCTTC.

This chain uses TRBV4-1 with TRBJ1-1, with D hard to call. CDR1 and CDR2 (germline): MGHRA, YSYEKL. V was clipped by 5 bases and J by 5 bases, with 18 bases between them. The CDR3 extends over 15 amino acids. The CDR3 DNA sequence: TGCGCCAGCAGCTCCGTCGGACGGAGAGGGACTGAAGCTTTCTTT. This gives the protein CASSSVGRRGTEAFF.

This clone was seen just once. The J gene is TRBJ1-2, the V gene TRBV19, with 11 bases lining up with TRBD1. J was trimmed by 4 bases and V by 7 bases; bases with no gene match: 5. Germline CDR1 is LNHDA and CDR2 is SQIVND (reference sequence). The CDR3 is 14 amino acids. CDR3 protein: CASKAGTGGYGYTF. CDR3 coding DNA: TGTGCCAGTAAGGCCGGGACAGGGGGCTATGGCTACACCTTC. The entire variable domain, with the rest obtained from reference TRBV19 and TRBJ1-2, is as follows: DGGITQSPKYLFRKEGQNVTLSCEQNLNHDAMYWYRQDPGQGLRLIYYSQIVNDFQKGDIAEGYSVSREKKESFPLTVTSAQKNPTAFYLCASKAGTGGYGYTFGSGTRLTVV.

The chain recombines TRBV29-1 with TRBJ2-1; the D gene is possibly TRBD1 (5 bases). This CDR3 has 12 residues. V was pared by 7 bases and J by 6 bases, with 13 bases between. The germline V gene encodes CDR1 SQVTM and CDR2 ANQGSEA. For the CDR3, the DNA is TGCAGCGGGACACCAGCAGGCAATGAGCAGTTCTTC. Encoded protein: CSGTPAGNEQFF.

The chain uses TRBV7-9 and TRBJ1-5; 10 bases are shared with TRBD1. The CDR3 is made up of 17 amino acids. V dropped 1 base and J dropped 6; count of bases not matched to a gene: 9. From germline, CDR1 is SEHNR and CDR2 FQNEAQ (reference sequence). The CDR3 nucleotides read TGTGCCAGCAGCTTAGGTCCGGGACAGGGGATAGGTCAGCCCCAGCATTTT. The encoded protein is CASSLGPGQGIGQPQHF. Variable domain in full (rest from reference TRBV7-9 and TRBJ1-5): DTGVSQNPRHKITKRGQNVTFRCDPISEHNRLYWYRQTLGQGPEFLTYFQNEAQLEKSRLLSDRFSAERPKGSFSTLEIQRTEQGDSAMYLCASSLGPGQGIGQPQHFGDGTRLSIL.

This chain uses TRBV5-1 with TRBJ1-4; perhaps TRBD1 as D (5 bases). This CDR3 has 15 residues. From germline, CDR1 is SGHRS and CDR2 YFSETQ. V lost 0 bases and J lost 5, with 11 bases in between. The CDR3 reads CASSLGRSGNEKLFF. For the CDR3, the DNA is TGCGCCAGCAGCTTGGGTCGGTCAGGGAATGAAAAACTGTTTTTT.

This CDR3 is CASSLGRITDTQYF. The CDR3 coding sequence is TGTGCCAGCAGCTTGGGCCGGATCACAGATACGCAGTATTTT. This chain joins TRBV11-3 and TRBJ2-3, with D unresolved. CDR1 is SGHNT and CDR2 is YENEEA in the germline V gene. Trimming pared 3 bases from V and 2 bases from J, leaving 9 bases between. The CDR3 totals 14 residues.

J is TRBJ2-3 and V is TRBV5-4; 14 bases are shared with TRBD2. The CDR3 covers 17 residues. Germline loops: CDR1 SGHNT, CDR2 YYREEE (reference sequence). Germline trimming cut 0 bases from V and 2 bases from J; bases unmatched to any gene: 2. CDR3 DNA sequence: TGTGCCAGCAGCTTGGCGGGACTAGCGGGGGCCACAGATACGCAGTATTTT. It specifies CASSLAGLAGATDTQYF.

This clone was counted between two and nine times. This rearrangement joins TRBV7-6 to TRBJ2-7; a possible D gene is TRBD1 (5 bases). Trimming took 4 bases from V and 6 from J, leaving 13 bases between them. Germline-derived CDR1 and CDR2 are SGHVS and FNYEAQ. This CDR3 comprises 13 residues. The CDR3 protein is CASSSGQRGEQYV. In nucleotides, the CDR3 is TGTGCCAGCAGCTCGGGTCAAAGGGGCGAGCAGTACGTC.

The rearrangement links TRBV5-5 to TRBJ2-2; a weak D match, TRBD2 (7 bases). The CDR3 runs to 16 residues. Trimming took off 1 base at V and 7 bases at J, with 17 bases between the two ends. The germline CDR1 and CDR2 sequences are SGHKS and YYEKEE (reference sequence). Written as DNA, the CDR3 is TGTGCCAGCAGCTTGTGGGCCACAGGGAGGGACGGGGAGCTGTTTTTT. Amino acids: CASSLWATGRDGELFF.

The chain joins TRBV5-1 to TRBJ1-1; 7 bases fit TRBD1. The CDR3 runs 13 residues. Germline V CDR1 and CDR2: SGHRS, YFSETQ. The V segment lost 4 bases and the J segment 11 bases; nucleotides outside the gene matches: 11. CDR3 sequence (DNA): TGCGCCAGCAGCCCACCGACAGGGTATAGGGCTTTCTTT. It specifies CASSPPTGYRAFF.

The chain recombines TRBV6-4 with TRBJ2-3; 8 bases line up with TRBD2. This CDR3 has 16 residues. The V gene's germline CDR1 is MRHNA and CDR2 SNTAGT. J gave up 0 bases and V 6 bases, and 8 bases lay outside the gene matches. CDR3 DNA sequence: TGTGCCAGCAGCGATCGGGGGGGGCCCAGCACAGATACGCAGTATTTT. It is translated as CASSDRGGPSTDTQYF.

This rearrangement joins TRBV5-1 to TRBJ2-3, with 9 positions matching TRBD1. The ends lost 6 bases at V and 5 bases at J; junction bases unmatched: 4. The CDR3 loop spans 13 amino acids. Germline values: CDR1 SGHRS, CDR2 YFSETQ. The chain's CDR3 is CASTQGALDTQYF. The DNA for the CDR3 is TGCGCCAGCACACAGGGGGCATTAGATACGCAGTATTTT.